Below, 30 T cell receptor beta chains from the same sample are listed, as sequenced in a study of T cell responses to AZD1222 COVID-19 vaccine. TCRdb's table, derived via immunoSEQ multiplex PCR, lists solely in-frame clones and lacks some. This table has more than 80,000 clones, roughly 90% appearing once. The sample consisted of peripheral blood, taken on day 0 of AZD1222 vaccination. The receptors originated from an adult in good health.

The rearrangement joins TRBV3-1 (or the pseudogene TRBV3-2) to TRBJ2-3, with TRBD2 matching 15 bases. The V gene end was trimmed by 3 bases and the J gene end by 1 base; junction bases not matched to a gene: 5. The CDR3 loop spans 18 amino acids. Germline lookup yields CDR1 LGHDT and CDR2 YNNKEL (reference sequence). The DNA of the CDR3 is TGTGCCAGCAGCCAGAGAGGACTAGCGGGAGGGCGCACAGATACGCAGTATTTT. It yields the protein CASSQRGLAGGRTDTQYF.

This chain links TRBV9 with TRBJ2-1, with 11 bases lining up with TRBD2. With 4 bases clipped from V and 4 bases from J, the junction kept 7 bases outside the gene matches. Germline V gene lookup returns CDR1 SGDLS and CDR2 YYNGEE. The CDR3 contains 16 residues. The CDR3 DNA reads TGTGCCAGCAGCCCCCTAGCGGGAGGATCATACAATGAGCAGTTCTTC. It specifies CASSPLAGGSYNEQFF.

The V gene is TRBV5-4, the J gene TRBJ2-2, with D possibly TRBD2 on 6 matching bases. Germline lookup yields CDR1 SGHNT and CDR2 YYREEE (reference sequence). V was clipped by 4 bases and J by 7 bases, with 20 bases between them. The CDR3 spans 16 residues. The CDR3 protein is CASSPGGLARVGELFF. The CDR3 nucleotides read TGTGCCAGCAGCCCCGGTGGTCTAGCGAGGGTCGGGGAGCTGTTTTTT.

The rearrangement joins TRBV28 to TRBJ1-1; TRBD1 matches 7 bases. Germline assignment: CDR1 MDHEN and CDR2 SYDVKM. This CDR3 contains 20 residues. J lost 3 bases, V lost 4 bases, and 23 bases had no gene match. The CDR3 here is CASSSQRPTFSRGYDTEAFF. The CDR3 nucleotides read TGTGCCAGCAGTTCCCAACGCCCCACCTTCTCCAGGGGGTATGACACTGAAGCTTTCTTT.

The rearrangement joins TRBV27 to TRBJ2-2; D perhaps matches TRBD2 (6 bases). Germline CDR1 reads MNHEY; CDR2 reads SMNVEV (reference sequence). V lost 2 bases to trimming and J lost 5 bases, with 15 bases between them. This CDR3 is 16 amino acids long. This CDR3 reads CASSLPERVATGELFF. CDR3 nucleotide sequence: TGTGCCAGCAGTTTACCCGAGCGGGTCGCAACCGGGGAGCTGTTTTTT.

The chain joins TRBV7-2 to TRBJ2-7, with D perhaps assigned TRBD1 or TRBD2 (5 bases each). V lost 5 bases, J lost 6 bases, and 17 bases lay in between. Germline V gene lookup returns CDR1 SGHTA and CDR2 FQGNSA. The CDR3 sequence is 14 residues long. The CDR3 spells CASSLRGRAGEQYF. The CDR3 DNA is TGTGCCAGCAGCCTCCGGGGCCGCGCCGGCGAGCAGTACTTC.

V and J are TRBV11-2 and TRBJ2-3, with 8 bases identical to TRBD2. The V and J ends lost 1 base and 4 bases, in that order; junction bases with no gene match: 1. Germline V CDR1 and CDR2: SGHAT, FQNNGV. The CDR3 totals 14 residues. CDR3 coding DNA: TGTGCCAGCAGCTTAGTCGGGAGGGCAGATACGCAGTATTTT. Its protein product is CASSLVGRADTQYF.

The chain links TRBV29-1 to TRBJ2-4; D could derive from TRBD1 or TRBD2 (5 bases each). In germline, CDR1 is SQVTM, CDR2 ANQGSEA. This CDR3 contains 11 residues. Trimming left V 6 bases short and J 9 bases short, with 12 bases between. CDR3 protein: CSVLGTAIQYF. In DNA form, the CDR3 reads TGCAGCGTCCTCGGGACCGCCATTCAGTACTTC.

The chain is built from TRBV10-1 and TRBJ2-3, with a possible D match to TRBD1 (6 bases). The CDR3 covers 14 residues. V gave up 4 bases and J gave up 4 bases, with 12 bases separating them. The germline V gene encodes CDR1 WNHNN and CDR2 SYGVQD (reference sequence). CDR3 amino acids: CASSVSQGSDTQYF. The CDR3 DNA reads TGCGCCAGCAGTGTGTCACAGGGCTCAGATACGCAGTATTTT.

The rearrangement links TRBV11-2 to TRBJ1-5; no clear D. Trimming shortened V by 5 bases and J by 4 bases, and 6 bases separated the two germline ends. CDR1 and CDR2 (germline): SGHAT, FQNNGV. The CDR3 consists of 12 residues. The DNA for the CDR3 is TGTGCCAGCAGCGAACTGAATCAGCCCCAGCATTTT. This gives the protein CASSELNQPQHF.

J is TRBJ2-1 and V is TRBV7-2; 8 bases map to TRBD1. CDR3 length: 16 residues. V trimming: 5 bases; J trimming: 7 bases; junction bases outside the gene matches: 13. Germline V gives CDR1 SGHTA, CDR2 FQGNSA. The CDR3 loop reads CASSTRTGMVENEQFF. The CDR3, as DNA: TGTGCCAGCAGCACCCGGACAGGGATGGTAGAAAATGAGCAGTTCTTC.

The chain has TRBV6-5 and TRBJ2-2; D perhaps matches TRBD2 (5 bases). The CDR3 spans 16 residues. Germline V CDR1 and CDR2: MNHEY, SVGAGI. The V and J ends lost 0 bases and 5 bases respectively, with 13 bases between them. CDR3 nucleotide sequence: TGTGCCAGCAGTTACTCGAGGTTAGCGCGTACCGGGGAGCTGTTTTTT. Residues: CASSYSRLARTGELFF.

This clone showed up just once. This chain connects TRBV23-1 to TRBJ1-1; D is ambiguous. TRBV23-1 carries the ORF label, with uncertain function. CDR3 length: 13 amino acids. V dropped 3 bases and J dropped 4 bases, with 9 bases sitting between them. The DNA of the CDR3 is TGCGCCAGCAGTCATTCCTGCAGCACTGAAGCTTTCTTT. Its protein is CASSHSCSTEAFF.

This clone was observed once. The chain joins TRBV9 to TRBJ2-6; 10 bases align to TRBD1. CDR3 length: 18 amino acids. V dropped 4 bases and J dropped 0; count of bases not matched to a gene: 7. Germline CDR1 reads SGDLS; CDR2 reads YYNGEE. This CDR3 is CASSSTTGGLSGANVLTF. The CDR3 bases are TGTGCCAGCAGCTCGACGACAGGGGGCCTCTCTGGGGCCAACGTCCTGACTTTC.

The CDR3 DNA sequence: TGTGCCAGCAGTTACTCTGGGGGGCAAGAGACCCAGTACTTC. Encoded protein: CASSYSGGQETQYF. The chain employs TRBV6-5 and TRBJ2-5; possibly TRBD2 for D (6 bases). CDR1 is MNHEY, CDR2 SVGAGI, per germline. The CDR3 length is 14 residues. V lost 0 bases, J lost 2 bases, and 7 bases lay in between.

This chain connects TRBV19 to TRBJ1-6; tentatively, D is TRBD1 (5 bases). Germline CDR1 LNHDA, CDR2 SQIVND (reference sequence). The CDR3 runs 13 residues. Trimming took off 5 bases at V and 9 bases at J, with 11 bases between the two ends. The CDR3 loop reads CASSGQGLSPLHF. Written as DNA, the CDR3 is TGTGCCAGTAGTGGTCAGGGACTTTCACCCCTCCACTTT.

The genes are TRBV11-3 and TRBJ2-3; D gene ambiguous. The ends were cut back, 3 bases at V and 0 bases at J, with 4 bases in the middle. Germline V gene lookup returns CDR1 SGHNT and CDR2 YENEEA. There are 13 residues in the CDR3. The CDR3 protein is CASSFQSTDTQYF. CDR3 sequence (DNA): TGTGCCAGCAGCTTCCAGAGCACAGATACGCAGTATTTT.

The CDR3 protein is CASSVAGGTGSNYGYTF. CDR3 nucleotides: TGTGCCAGCAGCGTAGCAGGGGGGACGGGTTCTAACTATGGCTACACCTTC. The rearrangement links TRBV9 to TRBJ1-2, with 7 bases lining up with TRBD1. From germline, CDR1 is SGDLS and CDR2 YYNGEE. J was trimmed by 0 bases and V by 0 bases; bases with no gene match: 8. The CDR3 runs to 17 residues.

V gene TRBV5-1 combines with J gene TRBJ2-1; 10 bases fit TRBD2. This CDR3 region has 15 residues. Germline assignment: CDR1 SGHRS and CDR2 YFSETQ. The V gene end was trimmed by 3 bases and the J gene end by 0 bases; junction bases not matched to a gene: 0. The CDR3 protein is CASSSSGSSYNEQFF. DNA for the CDR3: TGCGCCAGCAGCTCTAGCGGGAGCTCCTACAATGAGCAGTTCTTC.

The chain recombines TRBV7-3 with TRBJ2-5; no firm D call. The CDR3 has 13 residues. Trimming pared 1 base from V and 5 bases from J, leaving 8 bases between. Germline CDR1 and CDR2: SGHTA and FQGTGA. CDR3 sequence reads: CASSLNKWETQYF. The CDR3 DNA follows: TGTGCCAGCAGCTTAAACAAATGGGAGACCCAGTACTTC.

This rearrangement joins TRBV11-2 to TRBJ2-3; 13 positions agree with TRBD2. V was pared by 5 bases and J by 3 bases, with 8 bases of the junction left unmatched. The CDR3 has 17 residues. The germline V gene encodes CDR1 SGHAT and CDR2 FQNNGV. In DNA form, the CDR3 reads TGTGCCAGCAGCCCTTGGACTAGCGGGAGTGGGACAGATACGCAGTATTTT. The encoded protein is CASSPWTSGSGTDTQYF.

The chain couples TRBV7-8 to TRBJ2-4; TRBD1 or TRBD2 may be the D gene (5 bases each). Trimming stripped 6 bases from V and 5 bases from J, with 11 bases between. The CDR3 is 13 amino acids. Germline CDR1 and CDR2: SGHVS and FQNEAQ. The CDR3 protein is CASRGTAQNIQYF. CDR3 DNA sequence: TGTGCCAGCAGGGGGACCGCTCAAAACATTCAGTACTTC.

The J gene is TRBJ2-7, the V gene TRBV9; TRBD2 agrees at 7 bases. Per germline, CDR1 SGDLS and CDR2 YYNGEE. Germline trimming cut 0 bases from V and 3 bases from J; bases unmatched to any gene: 0. This CDR3 has 13 residues. CDR3 protein: CASSVGGSYEQYF. DNA for the CDR3: TGTGCCAGCAGCGTAGGCGGGAGCTACGAGCAGTACTTC.

This chain uses TRBV11-3 with TRBJ2-2; D gene ambiguous. This CDR3 has 12 amino acids. Germline loops: CDR1 SGHNT, CDR2 YENEEA. Between the trimmed V and J ends, which lost 6 bases and 7 bases, there was a span of 9 bases. The CDR3 sequence: CASRSAGGELFF. CDR3 nucleotides: TGTGCCAGCAGATCGGCAGGCGGGGAGCTGTTTTTT.

This chain uses TRBV23-1 with TRBJ2-5; D call uncertain. TRBV23-1 qualifies as an ORF whose function is uncertain. Trimming cost V 0 bases and J 2 bases, with 13 bases left between them. The CDR3 spans 16 residues. The CDR3 sequence: CASSQSKHPIQETQYF. The DNA for the CDR3 is TGCGCCAGCAGTCAATCGAAGCACCCAATTCAAGAGACCCAGTACTTC.

Notes on this clone: The junction differs from germline at one of its ends, possibly a read error. The gene calls are TRBV6-5 and TRBJ1-1; the D gene is possibly TRBD1 (5 bases). Germline-derived CDR1 and CDR2 are MNHEY and SVGAGI. The CDR3 contains 14 residues. CDR3 in amino acids: CASSYSGSGGEAFF. CDR3 nucleotides: TGTGCCAGCAGCTACTCCGGAAGCGGGGGGGAAGCTTTCTTT.

The genes are TRBV5-1 and TRBJ1-4, with D perhaps matching TRBD1 (6 bases). Germline V CDR1 and CDR2: SGHRS, YFSETQ. The CDR3 loop spans 16 amino acids. The ends were cut back, 0 bases at V and 1 base at J, with 10 bases in the middle. This chain's CDR3 is CASSLGQGLTNEKLFF. In nucleotides, the CDR3 is TGCGCCAGCAGCTTGGGCCAGGGGCTAACTAATGAAAAACTGTTTTTT.

The CDR3 DNA reads TGCAGCGTTGTGAAAACTAGCGAAAACATTCAGTACTTC. Translating it yields CSVVKTSENIQYF. V gene TRBV29-1 combines with J gene TRBJ2-4, with 7 nucleotides matching TRBD2. From germline, CDR1 is SQVTM and CDR2 ANQGSEA. V shed 4 bases, J shed 5 bases, and the junction held 5 bases outside the gene matches. The CDR3 contains 13 residues.

V is TRBV27 and J is TRBJ1-1; D unclear. The CDR3 runs 15 residues. The V end lost 8 bases, the J end lost 0 bases, and 16 bases lay between the germline ends. Germline V gene data show CDR1 as MNHEY and CDR2 as SMNVEV (reference sequence). The DNA of the CDR3 is TGTGCCAGCCATAAAACAGCATTAATGAACACTGAAGCTTTCTTT. Translating it yields CASHKTALMNTEAFF.

The chain employs TRBV11-2 and TRBJ2-2, with no clear D. The CDR3 loop spans 14 amino acids. Germline CDR1 is SGHAT and CDR2 is FQNNGV. Trimming removed 2 bases at V and 0 bases at J, with 4 bases between. The CDR3, as DNA: TGTGCCAGCAGCTTAAATGCGAACACCGGGGAGCTGTTTTTT. Its protein is CASSLNANTGELFF.